Listed below are T cell receptor beta chains from one sample, sequenced in a study of cytomegalovirus exposure and HLA in healthy donors. TCRdb keeps only in-frame clones here, not all; method: immunoSEQ multiplex PCR. The sample includes roughly 160,000 clones, almost 80% of them seen just once. Input material: PBMCs. The source is a man aged 25-45 years in good health and CMV-seronegative. CDR3s include the opening cysteine and the closing phenylalanine or tryptophan. A D gene is named only where the DNA matches it firmly. Expanded clones get a size class; other rows say once, few or many, or leave the size out.

J: TRBJ2-7; D: TRBD1; size: .; V: TRBV29-1; CDR3: CSVVRQGANEQYF; DNA: TGCAGCGTTGTGAGACAGGGGGCTAACGAGCAGTACTTC
J: TRBJ2-1; D: .; size: few; V: TRBV19; CDR3: CASSIGQRDNEQFF; DNA: TGTGCCAGTAGTATCGGACAAAGAGACAATGAGCAGTTCTTC
J: TRBJ2-2; D: .; size: .; V: TRBV7-9; CDR3: CASSPSPSNGGELFF; DNA: TGTGCCAGCAGCCCGAGTCCGAGTAACGGCGGGGAGCTGTTTTTT
J: TRBJ2-3; D: TRBD1; size: .; V: TRBV7-8; CDR3: CASSRYRGQDTQYF; DNA: TGTGCCAGCAGCCGATACAGGGGGCAAGATACGCAGTATTTT
J: TRBJ2-3; D: TRBD2; size: .; V: TRBV9; CDR3: CASRAGTSGSWGTDTQYF; DNA: TGTGCCAGCAGGGCCGGGACTAGCGGGAGTTGGGGCACAGATACGCAGTATTTT
J: TRBJ2-3; D: .; size: .; V: TRBV5-1; CDR3: CASRVRGDTDTQYF; DNA: TGCGCCAGCAGGGTCAGGGGGGACACAGATACGCAGTATTTT
J: TRBJ2-7; D: TRBD2; size: .; V: TRBV6-1; CDR3: CASSEWAGGPYEQYF; DNA: TGTGCCAGCAGTGAATGGGCGGGAGGGCCCTACGAGCAGTACTTC
J: TRBJ2-2; D: .; size: .; V: TRBV4-3; CDR3: CASKRKGTSYTGELFF; DNA: TGCGCCAGCAAGCGAAAAGGGACATCTTACACCGGGGAGCTGTTTTTT
J: TRBJ1-3; D: .; size: .; V: TRBV7-6; CDR3: CASSLWAGLDSGNTIYF; DNA: TGTGCCAGCAGCCTGTGGGCAGGGTTGGACTCTGGAAACACCATATATTTT
J: TRBJ2-5; D: TRBD2; size: .; V: TRBV28; CDR3: CATAVYTGEGTQYF; DNA: TGTGCCACAGCAGTTTATACCGGGGAGGGCACCCAGTACTTC
J: TRBJ2-7; D: .; size: .; V: TRBV28; CDR3: CASSSFGRDEQYF; DNA: TGTGCCAGCAGTTCCTTTGGCCGGGACGAGCAGTACTTC
J: TRBJ1-2; D: .; size: .; V: TRBV5-4; CDR3: CASTPRGGVSLDGYTF; DNA: TGTGCCAGCACCCCGCGGGGGGGAGTATCTCTCGATGGCTACACCTTC
J: TRBJ2-5; D: .; size: .; V: TRBV7-3; CDR3: CASSLTSLETQYF; DNA: TGTGCCAGCAGCCTAACTAGTTTAGAGACCCAGTACTTC
J: TRBJ2-3; D: .; size: .; V: TRBV6-5; CDR3: CASSYQEGIIDTQYF; DNA: TGTGCCAGCAGTTACCAGGAGGGGATAATAGATACGCAGTATTTT
J: TRBJ2-1; D: .; size: .; V: TRBV4-3; CDR3: CASSQDSSSYNEQFF; DNA: TGCGCCAGCAGCCAAGATAGTAGCTCCTACAATGAGCAGTTCTTC
J: TRBJ1-1; D: .; size: .; V: TRBV10-3; CDR3: CAISGTTETSEAFF; DNA: TGTGCCATCAGCGGCACGACAGAGACTTCTGAAGCTTTCTTT
J: TRBJ2-5; D: TRBD1; size: .; V: TRBV4-1; CDR3: CASSKTGGQETQYF; DNA: TGCGCCAGCAGCAAAACAGGGGGACAAGAGACCCAGTACTTC
J: TRBJ2-5; D: TRBD1; size: once; V: TRBV7-7; CDR3: CASSGTAQETQYF; DNA: TGTGCTAGCTCGGGGACAGCCCAAGAGACCCAGTACTTC
J: TRBJ2-3; D: TRBD2; size: few; V: TRBV4-1; CDR3: CASSQVRTSPDTQYF; DNA: TGCGCCAGCAGCCAAGTGAGGACTAGTCCAGATACGCAGTATTTT
J: TRBJ2-7; D: .; size: .; V: TRBV4-1; CDR3: CASSQTGEQYF; DNA: TGCGCCAGCAGCCAAACTGGCGAGCAGTACTTC
J: TRBJ2-1; D: .; size: .; V: TRBV10-3; CDR3: CAISESWSARSSYNEQFF; DNA: TGTGCCATCAGTGAGTCCTGGAGCGCCCGAAGCTCCTACAATGAGCAGTTCTTC
J: TRBJ2-3; D: .; size: .; V: TRBV18; CDR3: CASSPSLTDTQYF; DNA: TGTGCCAGCTCACCGTCACTCACAGATACGCAGTATTTT
J: TRBJ1-5; D: TRBD1; size: .; V: TRBV28; CDR3: CASSLFRTGGSKPQHF; DNA: TGTGCCAGCAGTTTATTCCGGACAGGGGGCAGCAAGCCCCAGCATTTT
J: TRBJ1-1; D: .; size: .; V: TRBV2; CDR3: CAGRDGYTEAFF; DNA: TGTGCGGGGCGTGACGGTTACACTGAAGCTTTCTTT
J: TRBJ2-3; D: TRBD2; size: .; V: TRBV30; CDR3: CAWGTSFSTDTQYF; DNA: TGTGCCTGGGGGACTAGCTTTAGCACAGATACGCAGTATTTT
J: TRBJ2-6; D: .; size: .; V: TRBV19; CDR3: CASSPRTSGANVLTF; DNA: TGTGCCAGTAGCCCCCGGACTTCTGGGGCCAACGTCCTGACTTTC
J: TRBJ1-6; D: TRBD1; size: .; V: TRBV6-6; CDR3: CAGTDRNSPLHF; DNA: TGTGCCGGAACGGACAGGAATTCACCCCTCCACTTT
J: TRBJ2-5; D: .; size: .; V: TRBV5-6; CDR3: CASSLGSLKETQYF; DNA: TGTGCCAGCAGCTTGGGTAGCCTAAAAGAGACCCAGTACTTC
J: TRBJ1-1; D: TRBD1; size: .; V: TRBV12-5; CDR3: CASGPTGGLRAFF; DNA: TGTGCTAGTGGCCCCACAGGGGGCTTACGAGCTTTCTTT
J: TRBJ2-1; D: TRBD2; size: .; V: TRBV6-5; CDR3: CASSVGLAGNEQFF; DNA: TGTGCCAGCAGTGTAGGACTAGCGGGCAATGAGCAGTTCTTC
J: TRBJ2-1; D: .; size: .; V: TRBV5-1; CDR3: CASSLARGNEQFF; DNA: TGCGCCAGCAGCTTGGCGCGGGGCAATGAGCAGTTCTTC
J: TRBJ1-5; D: .; size: .; V: TRBV28; CDR3: CASSFPPLPKQRPQHF; DNA: TGTGCCAGCAGTTTCCCCCCGCTGCCCAAGCAGCGGCCCCAGCATTTT
J: TRBJ2-2; D: TRBD2; size: .; V: TRBV5-1; CDR3: CASSPVVSAGGTGELFF; DNA: TGCGCCAGCAGCCCCGTGGTGTCGGCGGGAGGAACCGGGGAGCTGTTTTTT
J: TRBJ2-1; D: .; size: once; V: TRBV19; CDR3: CASSKPPPYEQFF; DNA: TGTGCCAGTAGTAAGCCCCCCCCGTATGAGCAGTTCTTC
J: TRBJ2-5; D: TRBD2; size: .; V: TRBV19; CDR3: CASSIVGGAETQYF; DNA: TGTGCCAGTAGTATAGTCGGGGGGGCGGAGACCCAGTACTTC
J: TRBJ2-1; D: .; size: .; V: TRBV28; CDR3: CASSLGGQGGDEQFF; DNA: TGTGCCAGCAGTTTAGGTGGCCAGGGGGGCGATGAGCAGTTCTTC
J: TRBJ2-7; D: .; size: .; V: TRBV30; CDR3: CAWINQGSYEQYF; DNA: TGTGCCTGGATTAATCAGGGGTCCTACGAGCAGTACTTC
J: TRBJ1-6; D: TRBD1; size: once; V: TRBV5-8; CDR3: CASSLVGTATNSPLHF; DNA: TGTGCCAGCAGCTTAGTCGGGACAGCGACAAATTCACCCCTCCACTTT
J: TRBJ1-1; D: TRBD1; size: few; V: TRBV7-2; CDR3: CASSSREGQGEAFF; DNA: TGTGCCAGCAGCTCCAGGGAGGGACAGGGGGAAGCTTTCTTT
J: TRBJ1-1; D: TRBD1; size: few; V: TRBV5-6; CDR3: CASSVQGAGTEAFF; DNA: TGTGCCAGCAGCGTCCAGGGGGCTGGGACTGAAGCTTTCTTT
J: TRBJ1-4; D: TRBD1; size: few; V: TRBV6-1; CDR3: CATYRGREVEKLFF; DNA: TGTGCCACGTACAGGGGAAGGGAGGTGGAAAAACTGTTTTTT
J: TRBJ2-7; D: .; size: few; V: TRBV6-6; CDR3: CASSIDMSSYEQYF; DNA: TGTGCCAGCAGTATAGACATGAGCTCCTACGAGCAGTACTTC
J: TRBJ2-5; D: TRBD2; size: .; V: TRBV9; CDR3: CASSAQSGTRETQYF; DNA: TGTGCCAGCAGCGCCCAGTCCGGGACTAGGGAGACCCAGTACTTC
J: TRBJ1-2; D: .; size: .; V: TRBV4-2; CDR3: CASSQDRGVRYGYTF; DNA: TGTGCCAGCAGCCAAGATCGGGGGGTTCGCTATGGCTACACCTTC
J: TRBJ2-7; D: .; size: .; V: TRBV7-2; CDR3: CASSLDPGRYEQYF; DNA: TGTGCCAGCAGCTTAGATCCGGGTCGGTACGAGCAGTACTTC
J: TRBJ2-7; D: TRBD1; size: .; V: TRBV7-9; CDR3: CASSRGQDSKSF; DNA: TGTGCCAGCAGCCGAGGACAGGATAGTAAGAGCTTC
J: TRBJ2-3; D: TRBD2; size: .; V: TRBV6-5; CDR3: CASSYGRGDTDTQYF; DNA: TGTGCCAGCAGTTACGGGAGGGGAGACACAGATACGCAGTATTTT
J: TRBJ2-2; D: .; size: .; V: TRBV5-1; CDR3: CASSPLAGTNTGELFF; DNA: TGCGCCAGCAGCCCCTTGGCGGGCACGAACACCGGGGAGCTGTTTTTT
J: TRBJ1-4; D: .; size: few; V: TRBV15; CDR3: CATSRVTGGLNNEKLFF; DNA: TGTGCCACCAGCAGAGTTACGGGGGGACTTAATAATGAAAAACTGTTTTTT
J: TRBJ1-1; D: .; size: .; V: TRBV4-3; CDR3: CASSHGQDTEAFF; DNA: TGCGCCAGCAGCCATGGACAAGACACTGAAGCTTTCTTT
J: TRBJ1-2; D: .; size: .; V: TRBV15; CDR3: CATRGRTYGGYTF; DNA: TGTGCCACCAGGGGGAGAACCTATGGTGGCTACACCTTC
J: TRBJ2-2; D: TRBD1; size: few; V: TRBV18; CDR3: CASSPLDRGSSAGELFF; DNA: TGTGCCAGCTCACCACTGGACAGGGGAAGTAGCGCCGGGGAGCTGTTTTTT
J: TRBJ2-7; D: .; size: .; V: TRBV6-5; CDR3: CASSYVAGEQYF; DNA: TGTGCCAGCAGTTACGTCGCGGGGGAGCAGTACTTC